The 30 T cell receptor beta chains in this list originate from one sample, sequenced in a study of control samples from healthy donors and cancer patients. Sequencing used immunoSEQ multiplex PCR; TCRdb keeps in-frame clones, though not all of them. Counted here are 150,000 or so clones, around 88% occurring once; the ten biggest clones make up 1.5% to 2%. Sequenced material: blood. The receptors here all came from a man aged 18 to 29 in good health.

In its sample, this clone was seen once. The V call is TRBV6-5, the J call TRBJ2-7; 8 bases agree with TRBD1. CDR1 and CDR2 from the germline V gene are MNHEY and SVGAGI. With V trimmed by 5 bases and J by 4 bases, 7 bases remained unmatched. The CDR3 loop spans 14 amino acids. The CDR3 nucleotides read TGTGCCAGCAGTAACGGACAGGGAGAGTACGAGCAGTACTTC. This encodes CASSNGQGEYEQYF.

The rearrangement uses TRBV28 and TRBJ2-1, with 7 bases identical to TRBD2. The germline V gene encodes CDR1 MDHEN and CDR2 SYDVKM. The CDR3 runs to 15 residues. V gave up 7 bases and J gave up 2 bases; unmatched junction bases: 8. The CDR3 nucleotides are TGTGCCAGCACCGTCGGGAGCGGGGCCTACAATGAGCAGTTCTTC. Amino acid sequence: CASTVGSGAYNEQFF.

The V call is TRBV28, the J call TRBJ1-1, with D possibly TRBD1 on 6 matching bases. The CDR3 extends over 15 amino acids. The germline gives CDR1 MDHEN, CDR2 SYDVKM. Trimming removed 5 bases from V and 4 bases from J, with 17 bases in between. The CDR3 DNA follows: TGTGCCAGCAGTGAGCAAAGGGGGGGAGGCACTGAAGCTTTCTTT. The encoded protein is CASSEQRGGGTEAFF.

This clone was seen a few times. This chain joins TRBV3-1 (or the pseudogene TRBV3-2) and TRBJ2-3; a possible D gene is TRBD2 (7 bases). Germline CDR1 and CDR2: LGHDT and YNNKEL (reference sequence). V was shortened by 1 base and J by 3 bases, with 17 bases between the two germline ends. The CDR3 extends over 17 amino acids. The CDR3 sequence: CASSQAVRGAGTDTQYF. In DNA form, the CDR3 reads TGTGCCAGCAGCCAAGCCGTCCGGGGGGCCGGTACAGATACGCAGTATTTT.

This chain connects TRBV5-6 to TRBJ2-3, with 11 bases that match TRBD1. This CDR3 comprises 15 residues. The trim removed 1 base at V and 14 bases at J, leaving 12 bases unmatched. Germline loops: CDR1 SGHDT, CDR2 YYEEEE. The CDR3 spells CASSLKDRGRTSRYF. CDR3 nucleotides: TGTGCCAGCAGCTTGAAGGACAGGGGGCGGACTAGCCGGTATTTT.

The chain joins TRBV4-2 to TRBJ1-2; TRBD1 aligns across 7 bases. Germline CDR1 reads LGHNA; CDR2 reads YNFKEQ. The CDR3 spans 17 residues. Losses at the gene ends were 4 bases for V and 6 bases for J; bases not matched to a gene: 17. The CDR3 reads CASSRGQVDRHLNGYTF. The CDR3 DNA is TGTGCCAGCAGCCGAGGACAGGTCGATCGGCATCTAAATGGCTACACCTTC.

The CDR3, as DNA: TGCGCCAGCAGCTTGGGGGGGGATCGGGGAGACGAGCAGTACTTC. This gives the protein CASSLGGDRGDEQYF. This chain uses TRBV5-1 with TRBJ2-7; a possible D gene is TRBD2 (6 bases). The CDR3 has 15 residues. Trimming stripped 0 bases from V and 5 bases from J, with 15 bases between. Germline V gives CDR1 SGHRS, CDR2 YFSETQ. Filled out from reference TRBV5-1 and TRBJ2-7, the complete variable domain reads KAGVTQTPRYLIKTRGQQVTLSCSPISGHRSVSWYQQTPGQGLQFLFEYFSETQRNKGNFPGRFSGRQFSNSRSEMNVSTLELGDSALYLCASSLGGDRGDEQYFGPGTRLTVT.

This chain connects TRBV5-6 to TRBJ2-6, with a tentative D call TRBD2 (5 bases). The CDR3 is 17 amino acids. CDR1 is SGHDT, CDR2 YYEEEE, per germline. The V and J ends lost 1 base and 0 bases respectively, with 11 bases between them. The CDR3 coding sequence is TGTGCCAGCAGCTTGATGTCAGACTACTCTGGGGCCAACGTCCTGACTTTC. Its protein product is CASSLMSDYSGANVLTF.

This clone has ten or more counts. The chain carries TRBV19 and TRBJ1-5; D perhaps matches TRBD1 (6 bases). V lost 3 bases, J lost 4 bases, and 13 bases lay in between. From germline, CDR1 is LNHDA and CDR2 SQIVND (reference sequence). The length of the CDR3 is 15 residues. This CDR3 reads CASSINGQSNQPQHF. CDR3 DNA sequence: TGTGCCAGTAGTATTAACGGACAGTCGAATCAGCCCCAGCATTTT.

This sequence joins TRBV30 and TRBJ1-2; TRBD1 might be the D (6 bases). There are 12 residues in the CDR3. V lost 5 bases, J lost 10 bases, and 17 bases lay in between. Germline values: CDR1 GTSNPN, CDR2 SVGIG (reference sequence). CDR3 protein: CAWGGASSDYTF. The CDR3 DNA sequence: TGTGCCTGGGGGGGGGCGTCTTCGGACTACACCTTC.

The chain recombines TRBV27 with TRBJ2-3; TRBD2 aligns across 11 bases. CDR1 and CDR2 from the germline V gene are MNHEY and SMNVEV (reference sequence). The length of the CDR3 is 14 residues. V dropped 2 bases and J dropped 10; count of bases not matched to a gene: 5. CDR3 amino acids: CASSLRLAGGPQYF. The CDR3 DNA reads TGTGCCAGCAGTTTACGGCTAGCGGGGGGTCCGCAGTATTTT.

The V gene is TRBV6-1, the J gene TRBJ1-5; the D is unclear. V gave up 2 bases and J gave up 1 base, with 9 bases separating them. The CDR3 is 15 residues long. Germline values: CDR1 MNHNS, CDR2 SASEGT. This CDR3 is CASSENVQSNQPQHF. CDR3 nucleotides: TGTGCCAGCAGTGAAAACGTACAGAGCAATCAGCCCCAGCATTTT.

Concerning this clone itself: An end of the junction does not agree with germline; a read error may underlie this. This rearrangement joins TRBV28 to TRBJ1-4; TRBD1 matches at 7 bases. Germline assignment: CDR1 MDHEN and CDR2 SYDVKM. CDR3 length equals 17 residues. CDR3 coding DNA: TGTGCCCGCAGTCGACGACAGGGAGGGACCACTAATGAAAAACTGTTTTTT. This encodes CARSRRQGGTTNEKLFF. Drawing the rest from reference TRBV28 and TRBJ1-4, the complete variable domain is DVKVTQSSRYLVKRTGEKVFLECVQDMDHENMFWYRQDPGLGLRLIYFSYDVKMKEKGDIPEGYSVSREKKERFSLILESASTNQTSMYLCARSRRQGGTTNEKLFFGSGTQLSVL.

A note on this clone: In the same sample, other DNA sequences code for this CDR3. The chain links TRBV18 to TRBJ2-7, with D possibly being TRBD2 (5 bases). This CDR3 has 13 residues. Germline V CDR1 and CDR2: KGHSH, LQKENI. Trimming cost V 2 bases and J 2 bases, with 7 bases left between them. CDR3 sequence: CASSPRGTYEQYF. As DNA, the CDR3 is TGTGCCAGCTCACCAAGAGGGACCTACGAGCAGTACTTC.

J is TRBJ2-3 and V is TRBV28, with TRBD2 matching 15 bases. Losses at the gene ends were 5 bases for V and 0 bases for J; bases not matched to a gene: 6. CDR1 and CDR2 from the germline V gene are MDHEN and SYDVKM. CDR3 length: 18 residues. The CDR3 DNA sequence: TGTGCCAGCAGTCCAGGGACTAGCGGGGGGCCGAGCACAGATACGCAGTATTTT. Its protein product is CASSPGTSGGPSTDTQYF.

This chain uses TRBV14 with TRBJ1-6, with D maybe TRBD1 (6 bases). V was cut by 4 bases and J by 8 bases, with 15 bases left in between. This CDR3 region has 15 residues. Germline lookup yields CDR1 SGHDN and CDR2 FVKESK. The CDR3 spells CASSPRQVTDSPLHF. The CDR3 bases are TGTGCCAGCAGCCCGCGACAGGTCACCGATTCACCCCTCCACTTT.

V and J are TRBV5-6 and TRBJ2-7, with D tentatively TRBD1 (5 bases). CDR1 is SGHDT and CDR2 is YYEEEE in the germline V gene. Trimming cost V 4 bases and J 0 bases, with 8 bases left between them. The CDR3 has 13 residues. The CDR3 bases are TGTGCCAGCAGCGGGGCCGCCTCCTACGAGCAGTACTTC. It yields the protein CASSGAASYEQYF. Drawing the rest from reference TRBV5-6 and TRBJ2-7, the complete variable domain is DAGVTQSPTHLIKTRGQQVTLRCSPKSGHDTVSWYQQALGQGPQFIFQYYEEEERQRGNFPDRFSGHQFPNYSSELNVNALLLGDSALYLCASSGAASYEQYFGPGTRLTVT.

The rearrangement joins TRBV18 to TRBJ2-7; TRBD2 might be the D (6 bases). This CDR3 has 14 residues. The V end lost 3 bases, the J end lost 6 bases, and 15 bases lay between the germline ends. Germline V gene lookup returns CDR1 KGHSH and CDR2 LQKENI. The DNA for the CDR3 is TGTGCCAGCTCACCCACCGCGGGGCCGGTCGAGCAGTACTTC. It yields the protein CASSPTAGPVEQYF.

CDR3 protein: CASSFNPGQGNSPLHF. In DNA form, the CDR3 reads TGTGCCAGCAGCTTCAATCCGGGACAGGGTAATTCACCCCTCCACTTT. The rearrangement links TRBV7-8 to TRBJ1-6; 9 positions match TRBD1. With V trimmed by 3 bases and J by 6 bases, 6 bases remained unmatched. This CDR3 is built from 16 residues. Germline-derived CDR1 and CDR2 are SGHVS and FQNEAQ.

This rearrangement joins TRBV12-3 or TRBV12-4 to TRBJ2-2; D not resolved. CDR3 length equals 13 residues. Between the trimmed V and J ends, which lost 7 bases and 7 bases, there was a span of 13 bases. CDR3 nucleotide sequence: TGTGCCAGCACCAGCCTACTTGGCGGGGAGCTGTTTTTT. It encodes CASTSLLGGELFF.

A single count supports this clone. The chain is built from TRBV4-1 and TRBJ1-1; TRBD1 agrees at 7 bases. V was pared by 1 base and J by 3 bases, with 2 bases of the junction left unmatched. Per germline, CDR1 MGHRA and CDR2 YSYEKL. CDR3 length equals 14 residues. The CDR3 bases are TGCGCCAGCAGCCAAGTTCAGGGGGACACTGAAGCTTTCTTT. Encoded protein: CASSQVQGDTEAFF.

The chain carries TRBV18 and TRBJ1-4, with D unclear. Between the trimmed V and J ends, which lost 6 bases and 8 bases, there was a span of 13 bases. This CDR3 is built from 13 residues. Germline CDR1 reads KGHSH; CDR2 reads LQKENI. For the CDR3, the DNA is TGTGCCAGCTCGACCGGCCTTGGGGAAAAACTGTTTTTT. As protein: CASSTGLGEKLFF. The full variable domain, with the rest looked up from reference TRBV18 and TRBJ1-4, is NAGVMQNPRHLVRRRGQEARLRCSPMKGHSHVYWYRQLPEEGLKFMVYLQKENIIDESGMPKERFSAEFPKEGPSILRIQQVVRGDSAAYFCASSTGLGEKLFFGSGTQLSVL.

The V gene is TRBV5-4, the J gene TRBJ1-2; a weak D match, TRBD1 (6 bases). Trimming left V 3 bases short and J 5 bases short, with 20 bases between. CDR1 is SGHNT, CDR2 YYREEE, per germline (reference sequence). The CDR3 has 16 residues. The CDR3 bases are TGTGCCAGCAGCTCGGAGTGGGCAGGGGCGGGGTATGGCTACACCTTC. It encodes CASSSEWAGAGYGYTF.

Written as DNA, the CDR3 is TGTGCCAGCAGCCCGGACCCTAGCGGGGGGTTTAGGGATACGCAGTATTTT. Amino acids: CASSPDPSGGFRDTQYF. V and J are TRBV5-4 and TRBJ2-3; TRBD2 matches 11 bases. Looked up from germline, CDR1 is SGHNT and CDR2 is YYREEE (reference sequence). This CDR3 comprises 17 residues. V was clipped by 4 bases and J by 6 bases; unmatched bases: 13.

The V gene is TRBV18, the J gene TRBJ2-6, with D perhaps TRBD1 (5 bases). This CDR3 comprises 15 residues. Germline values: CDR1 KGHSH, CDR2 LQKENI. Trimming shortened V by 3 bases and J by 3 bases, and 9 bases separated the two germline ends. The CDR3 here is CASSPQGSGANVLTF. The DNA for the CDR3 is TGTGCCAGCTCACCCCAGGGAAGTGGGGCCAACGTCCTGACTTTC. Full variable domain (remainder filled in from reference TRBV18 and TRBJ2-6): NAGVMQNPRHLVRRRGQEARLRCSPMKGHSHVYWYRQLPEEGLKFMVYLQKENIIDESGMPKERFSAEFPKEGPSILRIQQVVRGDSAAYFCASSPQGSGANVLTFGAGSRLTVL.

The rearrangement uses TRBV5-1 and TRBJ2-7; 12 bases agree with TRBD2. The CDR3 runs to 17 residues. From germline, CDR1 is SGHRS and CDR2 YFSETQ. V lost 0 bases to trimming and J lost 5 bases; unmatched junction nucleotides: 9. CDR3 nucleotides: TGCGCCAGCAGCTTGGTGGCTAGCGGGGGGGCGATCGACGAGCAGTACTTC. It translates to CASSLVASGGAIDEQYF.

The chain employs TRBV4-1 and TRBJ2-5, with no clear D. Germline V gene lookup returns CDR1 MGHRA and CDR2 YSYEKL. Trimming cost V 0 bases and J 1 base, with 12 bases left between them. CDR3 size: 16 residues. CDR3 sequence (DNA): TGCGCCAGCAGCCAAGAAGGAAGGCCGTCCCAAGAGACCCAGTACTTC. Translated, it gives CASSQEGRPSQETQYF.

This chain uses TRBV7-6 with TRBJ2-7; unclear D gene. The CDR3 loop spans 13 amino acids. Germline V gene lookup returns CDR1 SGHVS and CDR2 FNYEAQ. Trimming left V 2 bases short and J 2 bases short, with 7 bases between. CDR3 loop: CASSLWQAYEQYF. The CDR3 coding sequence is TGTGCCAGCAGCTTATGGCAGGCCTACGAGCAGTACTTC.

The chain carries TRBV7-8 and TRBJ2-7, with 8 nucleotides matching TRBD1. Trimming took 4 bases from V and 3 from J; bases not matched to a gene: 5. Germline V gene sequence: CDR1 SGHVS, CDR2 FQNEAQ. CDR3 length: 14 amino acids. The CDR3 region has the DNA TGTGCCAGCAGCTCCACAGGGGGGAGCTACGAGCAGTACTTC. Encoded protein: CASSSTGGSYEQYF.

The chain carries TRBV5-1 and TRBJ1-2, with D tentatively TRBD1 (6 bases). Germline V gene data show CDR1 as SGHRS and CDR2 as YFSETQ. The V and J ends lost 1 base and 3 bases respectively, with 13 bases between them. The CDR3 runs 15 residues. CDR3 sequence reads: CASSLSGGADYGYTF. CDR3 nucleotide sequence: TGCGCCAGCAGCTTGAGTGGGGGCGCGGACTATGGCTACACCTTC.